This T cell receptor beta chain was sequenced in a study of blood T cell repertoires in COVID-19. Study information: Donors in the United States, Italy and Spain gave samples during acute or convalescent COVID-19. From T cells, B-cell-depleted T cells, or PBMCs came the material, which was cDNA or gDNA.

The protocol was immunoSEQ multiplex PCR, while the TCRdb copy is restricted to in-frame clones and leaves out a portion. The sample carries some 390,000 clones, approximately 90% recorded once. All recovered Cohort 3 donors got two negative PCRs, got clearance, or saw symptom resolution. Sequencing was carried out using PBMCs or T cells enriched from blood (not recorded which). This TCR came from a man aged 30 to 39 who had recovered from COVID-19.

CDR3 loop: CASSLYSSYNEQFF. The CDR3 bases are TGTGCCAGCAGTTTATATTCGAGTTACAATGAGCAGTTCTTC. The chain has TRBV27 and TRBJ2-1, with D unresolved. The germline CDR1 and CDR2 sequences are MNHEY and SMNVEV (reference sequence). CDR3 size: 14 residues. Trimming cost V 1 base and J 4 bases, with 8 bases left between them.